This is a list of T cell receptor beta chains from one sample in a study of CD8 T cells in Susac syndrome. TCRdb used MiXCR to reprocess the immunoSEQ multiplex PCR reads, holding one entry per CDR3 protein. Of some 160,000 distinct CDR3 sequences in the sample, roughly 96% were seen once. The sequenced material came from CD8+ T cells from PBMCs. All receptors derive from a human donor with multiple sclerosis. The CDR3 runs from the conserved cysteine through the conserved F or W. A D gene is named only where the DNA matches it firmly. A clone size is listed for some rows: how often the clone was seen (once, few, many), or a class if it is expanded.

v_gene	j_gene	abundance	d_gene	CDR3aa	CDR3nt
TRBV7-8	TRBJ2-3	once	-	CASSLSAGSTDTQYF	TGTGCCAGCAGCCTTTCCGCGGGGAGCACAGATACGCAGTATTTT
TRBV15	TRBJ1-1	-	TRBD1	CATSGRDRGQAFF	TGTGCCACCAGCGGCCGGGACAGGGGGCAAGCTTTCTTT
TRBV29-1	TRBJ1-1	-	-	CSVRRGAAEAFF	TGCAGCGTCCGAAGGGGCGCGGCTGAAGCTTTCTTT
TRBV27	TRBJ2-1	once	-	CASSLRPSVEYEQFF	TGTGCCAGCAGTTTACGGCCGTCGGTGGAGTATGAGCAGTTCTTC
TRBV29-1	TRBJ2-7	once	-	CSVEEPAGATFVQYF	TGCAGCGTTGAAGAGCCGGCAGGGGCAACGTTCGTGCAGTACTTC
TRBV29-1	TRBJ1-1	-	TRBD1	CSVEGGQGRTEAFF	TGCAGCGTTGAAGGGGGACAGGGCCGGACTGAAGCTTTCTTT
TRBV7-8	TRBJ2-1	-	TRBD2	CASPDGAWEGNEQFF	TGTGCCAGCCCGGACGGGGCTTGGGAGGGCAATGAGCAGTTCTTC
TRBV12-3/TRBV12-4	TRBJ1-4	-	TRBD1	CASSDRVPHATNEKLFF	TGTGCCAGCAGTGACAGGGTTCCCCATGCAACTAATGAAAAACTGTTTTTT
TRBV19	TRBJ1-5	-	-	CASSVWSEGNQPQHF	TGTGCCAGCAGCGTTTGGTCCGAGGGAAATCAGCCCCAGCATTTT
TRBV9	TRBJ2-1	-	-	CASGGTDNPCF	TGTGCCAGCGGAGGGACAGACAACCCTTGCTTC
TRBV5-1	TRBJ1-2	-	-	CASSPATGKGYGYTF	TGCGCCAGCAGCCCCGCCACAGGGAAGGGCTATGGCTACACCTTC
TRBV3-1	TRBJ2-7	-	-	CASSQGRGKGNEQYF	TGTGCCAGCAGCCAAGGTCGTGGGAAAGGCAACGAGCAGTACTTC
TRBV30	TRBJ2-7	once	-	CAWSDTGRDEQYF	TGTGCCTGGAGTGATACGGGACGTGACGAGCAGTACTTC
TRBV6-1	TRBJ2-3	few	-	CASSGGAWGDTQYF	TGTGCCAGTTCGGGCGGGGCATGGGGAGATACGCAGTATTTT
TRBV11-2	TRBJ2-7	-	-	CASSLALGFSYEQYF	TGTGCCAGCAGCTTAGCCTTAGGATTCTCCTACGAGCAGTACTTC
TRBV5-4	TRBJ1-1	once	-	CASYSYTEAFF	TGTGCCAGCTACAGTTACACTGAAGCTTTCTTT
TRBV14	TRBJ2-7	-	-	CASSQAPDEQYF	TGTGCCAGCAGCCAGGCTCCTGACGAGCAGTACTTC
TRBV27	TRBJ1-1	-	-	CASSLSWMNTEAFF	TGTGCCAGCAGTTTATCTTGGATGAACACTGAAGCTTTCTTT
TRBV4-1	TRBJ1-2	-	-	CASSQEGQGSSPSYTF	TGCGCCAGCAGCCAAGAAGGGCAGGGATCTAGCCCCAGCTACACCTTC
TRBV15	TRBJ2-1	-	TRBD2	CATSSRLAMGNEQFF	TGTGCCACCAGCAGTAGACTAGCGATGGGCAATGAGCAGTTCTTC
TRBV20-1	TRBJ2-1	-	TRBD2	CSANLAGGSYNEQFF	TGCAGTGCTAACTTAGCGGGGGGATCCTACAATGAGCAGTTCTTC
TRBV12-3/TRBV12-4	TRBJ1-4	-	TRBD1	CASRQTGPFEKLFF	TGTGCCAGCAGACAGACAGGGCCCTTCGAAAAACTGTTTTTT
TRBV27	TRBJ2-7	-	TRBD2	CASSLTVAGGEQYF	TGTGCCAGCTCCTTAACGGTAGCGGGAGGCGAGCAGTACTTC
TRBV2	TRBJ2-1	-	-	CASSEAEDDEQFF	TGTGCCAGCAGTGAAGCGGAGGATGATGAGCAGTTCTTC
TRBV5-1	TRBJ2-3	-	TRBD2	CASSLAGGRATDTQYF	TGCGCCAGCAGCTTGGCAGGCGGGAGGGCTACAGATACGCAGTATTTT
TRBV27	TRBJ1-1	-	TRBD1	CASSLTGAEAFF	TGTGCCAGCAGTTTGACAGGGGCTGAAGCTTTCTTT
TRBV20-1	TRBJ2-5	once	-	CSARDLGGEETQYF	TGCAGTGCTAGAGATCTTGGAGGGGAAGAGACCCAGTACTTC
TRBV5-1	TRBJ2-7	-	TRBD1	CASSFFIDRGSYEQYF	TGCGCCAGCAGCTTCTTCATCGACAGGGGCTCCTACGAGCAGTACTTC
TRBV12-3/TRBV12-4	TRBJ2-3	once	-	CASNGGTGTQYF	TGTGCCAGCAACGGGGGGACAGGTACGCAGTATTTT
TRBV5-6	TRBJ1-1	-	-	CASIRREGEAFF	TGTGCCAGCATCCGAAGGGAGGGGGAAGCTTTCTTT
TRBV20-1	TRBJ1-5	-	-	CSANYPYSNQPQHF	TGCAGTGCTAATTATCCTTATAGCAATCAGCCCCAGCATTTT
TRBV19	TRBJ2-6	-	TRBD2	CASSSRQFGGDVLTF	TGTGCCAGTAGTAGCCGACAGTTTGGGGGGGACGTCCTGACTTTC
TRBV2	TRBJ2-3	-	-	CASSEAETRLADTQYF	TGTGCCAGCAGTGAAGCCGAGACCCGCCTCGCAGATACGCAGTATTTT
TRBV2	TRBJ2-1	-	TRBD2	CASSELAEVYNEQFF	TGTGCCAGCAGTGAACTAGCGGAAGTATACAATGAGCAGTTCTTC
TRBV29-1	TRBJ2-2	-	TRBD2	CSVLVGYRAGESAGELFF	TGCAGCGTCCTGGTTGGGTACCGAGCGGGGGAGTCGGCCGGGGAGCTGTTTTTT
TRBV5-8	TRBJ2-5	-	TRBD2	CASSQTTSGKETQYF	TGTGCCAGCAGCCAGACGACTAGCGGGAAAGAGACCCAGTACTTC
TRBV29-1	TRBJ1-2	-	-	CSVANSIGYGYTF	TGCAGCGTAGCTAATTCCATAGGCTATGGCTACACCTTC
TRBV7-9	TRBJ2-1	-	-	CASSLARGGGIEQFF	TGTGCCAGCAGCTTAGCGCGTGGAGGGGGCATTGAGCAGTTCTTC
TRBV25-1	TRBJ2-7	-	-	CASSEYLSEQRSYEQYF	TGTGCCAGCAGTGAATATCTGTCAGAACAACGTTCCTACGAGCAGTACTTC
TRBV4-1	TRBJ2-1	-	TRBD2	CASSQDRLGLAGDNEQFF	TGCGCCAGCAGCCAAGATAGGTTAGGGCTAGCGGGAGACAATGAGCAGTTCTTC
TRBV20-1	TRBJ2-7	once	TRBD1	CSAGGLGQGYEQYF	TGCAGTGCTGGTGGTCTTGGACAGGGCTACGAGCAGTACTTC
TRBV4-1	TRBJ2-1	once	-	CASSSSGGTAYNEQFF	-
TRBV24-1	TRBJ1-2	-	-	CATSDGDRPDGYTF	TGTGCCACCAGTGATGGGGACCGCCCCGACGGCTACACCTTC
TRBV9	TRBJ2-3	-	TRBD2	CASSERGSPRGGTDTQYF	TGTGCCAGCAGCGAGAGGGGATCTCCTCGGGGGGGCACAGATACGCAGTATTTT
TRBV19	TRBJ2-1	once	-	CASNHISSYNEQFF	TGTGCCAGTAATCACATAAGCTCCTACAATGAGCAGTTCTTC
TRBV4-1	TRBJ2-7	-	-	CASSQEFGRINEQYF	TGCGCCAGCAGCCAGGAGTTTGGGAGGATCAACGAGCAGTACTTC
TRBV2	TRBJ1-4	-	-	CASSEDWGNEKLFF	TGTGCCAGCAGTGAAGATTGGGGTAATGAAAAACTGTTTTTT
TRBV5-6	TRBJ1-2	-	-	CASSAFPQAYGYTF	TGTGCCAGCAGCGCCTTCCCGCAAGCCTATGGCTACACCTTC
TRBV5-4	TRBJ2-5	-	-	CASSLRGIETTYQETQYF	TGTGCCAGCAGCTTGCGAGGGATTGAGACAACGTACCAAGAGACCCAGTACTTC
TRBV6-5	TRBJ1-2	-	TRBD1	CASSPGQGNVYGYTF	TGTGCCAGCAGTCCTGGACAGGGAAATGTCTATGGCTACACCTTC
TRBV28	TRBJ1-2	-	-	CASSGKGNGRYGYTF	TGTGCCAGCAGCGGAAAGGGTAACGGGCGCTATGGCTACACCTTC
TRBV9	TRBJ2-1	once	-	CASSVEGGRIGEQFF	TGTGCCAGCAGCGTAGAGGGAGGCCGGATTGGTGAGCAGTTCTTC
TRBV2	TRBJ2-7	-	-	CASIEGGYEQYF	TGTGCCAGCATAGAGGGTGGTTACGAGCAGTACTTC
TRBV5-1	TRBJ2-7	-	-	CASSPPSTAYEQYF	TGCGCCAGCAGCCCCCCCTCGACAGCATACGAGCAGTACTTC
TRBV4-1	TRBJ2-7	-	-	CASSQVGQGGINPEQYF	TGCGCCAGCAGCCAAGTTGGGCAGGGGGGAATCAATCCCGAGCAGTACTTC